This TCR beta chain emerged from a study of regulatory T cells in long-lasting Graves disease. V was trimmed by 4 bases and J by 4 bases, leaving 4 bases between them. Germline CDR1 and CDR2: KGHDR and SFDVKD. CDR3 length equals 12 residues. Study-wide results and caveats: Gene preferences differed: TRBV28, TRBJ1-2, TRBJ2-5 in persistent cases.

Noted time point: newly diagnosed GD, antithyroid drugs for less than 3 months. Extracted RNA from PBMCs served as the source of the TCR library. For this clonotype: What it binds is not known. Since a much larger clone is just one base distant, this may be a read error.

The TCR beta library used iRepertoire HTBI primers with Arm-PCR amplification of CDR3. Each CDR3 protein is one row after TCRdb ran MiXCR on the multiplex PCR reads. Of 400,000 to 500,000 distinct CDR3 sequences listed, approximately 15% were seen once; the top ten hold roughly a sixth. This sample also appeared in a second study, on T cells in Graves' hyperthyroidism and ophthalmopathy. That source reports: Graves' hyperthyroidism is called stable when ophthalmopathy does not progress within 18 months. With the HTBI primer set, the TCR CDR3 went through a first round of RT-PCR.

The sample consisted of peripheral blood mononuclear cells (PBMCs), taken at new diagnosis, from a patient treated with antithyroid drugs. The gene calls are TRBV24-1 and TRBJ1-5; D call uncertain. This TCR was sampled from a woman aged 30 to 39 with Graves disease. Here the CDR3 DNA reads TGTGCCACCAGTGACGGGAATCAGCCCCAGCATTTT. Residues: CATSDGNQPQHF.